The clone carrying this T cell receptor beta chain was counted many times. Its antigen is not identified. This record comes from a study of T cell repertoires in cytomegalovirus infection. Study-wide findings and caveats: Cumulative public TCR beta family frequency identified CMV carriers with the relevant HLA. HLA-C-restricted CMV-specific TCR beta clonotypes were dominant in the ex vivo response.

Trimming removed 6 bases at V and 0 bases at J, with 17 bases between. Germline CDR1 SGHTA, CDR2 FQGNSA. This CDR3 region has 16 residues. MiXCR was run by TCRdb on the reads, yielding one entry per CDR3 protein. Here the sample spans fewer than 350,000 distinct CDR3 sequences, about a sixth being singletons. The sequenced sample was PBMCs. The TCR sequence derives from a human donor in good health (CMV status not recorded). Some clones in this sample may be carry-over from other donors' samples. The V call is TRBV7-2, the J call TRBJ1-1, with D possibly TRBD1 on 6 matching bases. The CDR3 reads CASRGGVTVMNTEAFF. CDR3 nucleotides: TGTGCCAGCAGGGGGGGCGTAACGGTCATGAACACTGAAGCTTTCTTT.